A few counts support the clone carrying this T cell receptor (beta chain). Unique molecular identifiers were used in preparing the TCRbeta library. TCRdb used MiXCR to reprocess the PCR reads, holding one entry per CDR3 protein. In the table there are just over 350,000 distinct CDR3 sequences, about an eighth of which are singletons. This sample stems from a study of T-cell reconstitution after alpha-beta-depleted transplantation in children. Germline V gives CDR1 LGHDT, CDR2 YNNKEL (reference sequence). Trimming stripped 0 bases from V and 7 bases from J, with 12 bases between. The CDR3 loop spans 14 amino acids.

The receptor was derived from a human donor who donated a stem cell graft to a child with Fanconi anemia. Here the sequenced sample was PBMCs, taken from the stem cell graft. The chain employs TRBV3-1 and TRBJ1-1; D is undetermined. DNA for the CDR3: TGTGCCAGCAGCCAAGATCTGGTATACTTTGAAGCTTTCTTT. Protein product: CASSQDLVYFEAFF.